One sample yielded the 32 T cell receptor beta chains listed below, sequenced in a study of Tregs in tolerant kidney transplant recipients. Mixed chimerism was transient after nonmyeloablative marrow transplants from related graft donors. This table comes from immunoSEQ multiplex PCR, and its TCRdb copy is limited to in-frame clones, with some not included. The top ten clones hold about 1.6% of a sample with tens of thousands of clones, about 91% of them seen once. This specimen was CD4+ T cells from blood (PBMCs), taken 24 months after the transplant. These receptors all stem from a human patient who received a combined kidney and bone marrow transplant. Some T cells may be supplied by the graft donor.

This clone was seen a single time. V usage is TRBV4-1 and J usage is TRBJ2-4; 7 bases fit TRBD2. V shed 3 bases, J shed 3 bases, and the junction held 8 bases outside the gene matches. The CDR3 has 16 residues. Germline assignment: CDR1 MGHRA and CDR2 YSYEKL. In DNA form, the CDR3 reads TGCGCCAGCAGCCACCTCGCGGGGGTCGGCAAAAACATTCAGTACTTC. Translated, it gives CASSHLAGVGKNIQYF.

This clone was counted only a few times. The chain joins TRBV7-2 to TRBJ2-7, with TRBD2 matching over 7 bases. V shed 0 bases and J 5 bases; nucleotides not matched to a gene: 4. Germline V gene lookup returns CDR1 SGHTA and CDR2 FQGNSA. This CDR3 region has 14 residues. The CDR3 DNA reads TGTGCCAGCAGCTTAGCGCGGGGGTTCAACGAGCAGTACTTC. This translates into CASSLARGFNEQYF.

This chain connects TRBV11-2 to TRBJ2-7, with a possible D match to TRBD2 (5 bases). The germline V gene encodes CDR1 SGHAT and CDR2 FQNNGV. V was pared by 0 bases and J by 0 bases, with 6 bases between. The CDR3 has 14 amino acids. The CDR3 DNA is TGTGCCAGCAGCTTAGATAGCGTCTCCTACGAGCAGTACTTC. It specifies CASSLDSVSYEQYF.

This chain joins TRBV5-4 and TRBJ2-3; 11 bases map to TRBD2. Trimming at V came to 0 bases and at J to 4 bases, leaving 7 bases not matched to a gene. Germline-derived CDR1 and CDR2 are SGHNT and YYREEE (reference sequence). The CDR3 is 17 residues long. DNA of the CDR3: TGTGCCAGCAGCTTGGGAGGCGCTAGCGGGAGGCCAGATACGCAGTATTTT. Encoded protein: CASSLGGASGRPDTQYF.

This chain's CDR3 is CASSVDPGQGARFGYTF. The CDR3 coding sequence is TGTGCCAGCAGCGTAGACCCGGGACAGGGGGCCCGATTTGGCTACACCTTC. This chain joins TRBV9 and TRBJ1-2; 12 bases line up with TRBD1. The CDR3 consists of 17 residues. The germline CDR1 and CDR2 sequences are SGDLS and YYNGEE. V lost 0 bases, J lost 7 bases, and 10 bases stayed unmatched.

The chain carries TRBV5-6 and TRBJ2-5; 7 bases fit TRBD2. The CDR3 is 14 amino acids. V shed 1 base and J 4 bases; nucleotides not matched to a gene: 4. Germline values: CDR1 SGHDT, CDR2 YYEEEE. CDR3: CASSLLGGRETQYF. CDR3 DNA sequence: TGTGCCAGCAGCTTGCTGGGAGGGAGAGAGACCCAGTACTTC.

The table lists this clone with a few counts. The chain links TRBV9 to TRBJ1-1; no reliable D call. The V gene's germline CDR1 is SGDLS and CDR2 YYNGEE. V gave up 0 bases and J gave up 4 bases, with 10 bases separating them. The CDR3 has 14 residues. In DNA form, the CDR3 reads TGTGCCAGCAGCGTAGATCATGGGAGCACTGAAGCTTTCTTT. Amino acid sequence: CASSVDHGSTEAFF.

The V gene is TRBV11-2, the J gene TRBJ2-5; 8 bases match TRBD1. The last part of the DNA fits TRBJ2-7 better; the J call may be wrong. The CDR3 covers 13 residues. Per germline, CDR1 SGHAT and CDR2 FQNNGV. CDR3 sequence reads: CASSRTGIDEQYF. CDR3 sequence (DNA): TGTGCCAGCAGCCGGACAGGGATCGACGAGCAGTACTTC.

The chain carries TRBV5-4 and TRBJ2-7; TRBD1 might be the D (5 bases). Between the trimmed V and J ends, which lost 0 bases and 2 bases, there was a span of 6 bases. CDR1 is SGHNT, CDR2 YYREEE, per germline (reference sequence). The CDR3 covers 13 residues. The CDR3 spells CASSLGGTYEQYF. The DNA of the CDR3 is TGTGCCAGCAGCTTGGGGGGCACCTACGAGCAGTACTTC.

The chain employs TRBV4-1 and TRBJ2-3, with TRBD2 identical over 9 bases. The J segment lost 1 base and the V segment lost 4 bases, leaving 6 bases of the junction unmatched. Germline V CDR1 and CDR2: MGHRA, YSYEKL. The length of the CDR3 is 16 residues. The CDR3 loop is CASSPVAGDRTDTQYF. CDR3 sequence (DNA): TGCGCCAGCAGCCCGGTAGCGGGGGACCGCACAGATACGCAGTATTTT.

This chain joins TRBV15 and TRBJ1-1, with a weak D call TRBD1 (6 bases). Trimming shortened V by 4 bases and J by 5 bases, and 14 bases separated the two germline ends. Germline CDR1 is LNHNV and CDR2 is YYDKDF (reference sequence). This CDR3 is built from 14 residues. The CDR3 region has the DNA TGTGCCACCAGCAACTTGGGGGCTGGGACTGAAGCTTTCTTT. Protein: CATSNLGAGTEAFF.

The chain combines TRBV28 with TRBJ2-3, with D possibly matching TRBD1 (5 bases). The CDR3 extends over 15 amino acids. The germline V and J ends were trimmed by 5 bases and 1 base, with 13 bases remaining between them. CDR1 is MDHEN, CDR2 SYDVKM, per germline. As DNA, the CDR3 is TGTGCCAGCAGTCCCCAGGGCAGAGGCACAGATACGCAGTATTTT. As protein: CASSPQGRGTDTQYF.

The chain employs TRBV5-1 and TRBJ1-4; TRBD1 matches 8 bases. CDR3 length equals 13 residues. From germline, CDR1 is SGHRS and CDR2 YFSETQ. V dropped 6 bases and J dropped 8; count of bases not matched to a gene: 6. In DNA form, the CDR3 reads TGCGCCAGCAAGGTCCCAGGGGGCGAAAAACTGTTTTTT. This codes for CASKVPGGEKLFF.

The rearrangement links TRBV10-3 to TRBJ1-2, with D possibly being TRBD1 (5 bases). The CDR3 loop spans 15 amino acids. V was shortened by 4 bases and J by 7 bases, with 19 bases between the two germline ends. Per the germline V gene, CDR1 is ENHRY and CDR2 is SYGVKD. The CDR3 region is CAISGGESREGGYTF. The CDR3 DNA reads TGTGCCATCAGTGGGGGGGAGAGCAGGGAAGGTGGCTACACCTTC.

CDR3 coding DNA: TGTGCCAGCAGACGAATAACAGGGCCAACTAATGAAAAACTGTTTTTT. It encodes CASRRITGPTNEKLFF. V and J are TRBV28 and TRBJ1-4; D may be TRBD1 (6 bases). CDR3 size: 16 residues. CDR1 is MDHEN, CDR2 SYDVKM, per germline. V lost 6 bases and J lost 0, with 14 bases in between.

The rearrangement joins TRBV5-4 to TRBJ2-2, with 11 nucleotides matching TRBD1. With V trimmed by 3 bases and J by 6 bases, 4 bases remained unmatched. Germline-derived CDR1 and CDR2 are SGHNT and YYREEE (reference sequence). The CDR3 loop spans 15 amino acids. Here the CDR3 reads CASSSGQGASGELFF. The CDR3 nucleotides are TGTGCCAGCAGCTCTGGACAGGGGGCCTCCGGGGAGCTGTTTTTT.

The chain combines TRBV7-6 with TRBJ2-7; weak D call: TRBD2 (6 bases). The germline CDR1 and CDR2 sequences are SGHVS and FNYEAQ. CDR3 length: 14 amino acids. Trimming shortened V by 4 bases and J by 5 bases, and 15 bases separated the two germline ends. In DNA, the CDR3 is TGTGCCAGCAGCTCGGGACTCCAGAACCACGAGCAGTACTTC. Its protein is CASSSGLQNHEQYF. The full variable domain, with the rest looked up from reference TRBV7-6 and TRBJ2-7, is GAGVSQSPRYKVTKRGQDVALRCDPISGHVSLYWYRQALGQGPEFLTYFNYEAQQDKSGLPNDRFSAERPEGSISTLTIQRTEQRDSAMYRCASSSGLQNHEQYFGPGTRLTVT.

This chain links TRBV7-9 with TRBJ1-3; D possibly corresponds to TRBD1 (6 bases). V was cut by 8 bases and J by 0 bases, with 14 bases left in between. The CDR3 consists of 15 residues. The V gene's germline CDR1 is SEHNR and CDR2 FQNEAQ (reference sequence). In DNA, the CDR3 is TGTGCCAGCCGAGGGGGGGGATTCTCTGGAAACACCATATATTTT. Amino acid sequence: CASRGGGFSGNTIYF. The full variable domain, rest sourced from reference TRBV7-9 and TRBJ1-3, is DTGVSQNPRHKITKRGQNVTFRCDPISEHNRLYWYRQTLGQGPEFLTYFQNEAQLEKSRLLSDRFSAERPKGSFSTLEIQRTEQGDSAMYLCASRGGGFSGNTIYFGEGSWLTVV.

This rearrangement joins TRBV29-1 to TRBJ2-3; maybe TRBD2 (7 bases). V lost 7 bases and J 4 bases, leaving 18 bases between the germline ends. The CDR3 covers 14 residues. Germline V gene sequence: CDR1 SQVTM, CDR2 ANQGSEA. CDR3 in DNA: TGCAGCGCCGGGCGGGGGCGCGGGGCAGATACGCAGTATTTT. Its translation is CSAGRGRGADTQYF.

The chain has TRBV10-3 and TRBJ2-1, with TRBD2 identical over 9 bases. The junction had 8 bases not matched to a gene; V was cut back by 7 bases and J by 4 bases. The CDR3 consists of 15 residues. The germline V gene encodes CDR1 ENHRY and CDR2 SYGVKD. The CDR3 spells CAIKSGLATYNEQFF. As DNA, the CDR3 is TGTGCCATCAAGAGTGGACTAGCGACTTACAATGAGCAGTTCTTC.

This clone was detected once. CDR3 region: CASSAPGQPIHQPQHF. CDR3 DNA: TGTGCCAGCAGTGCCCCGGGACAGCCAATTCATCAGCCCCAGCATTTT. The rearrangement joins TRBV6-1 to TRBJ1-5; 7 nucleotides align to TRBD1. Losses at the gene ends were 4 bases for V and 5 bases for J; bases not matched to a gene: 11. Germline values: CDR1 MNHNS, CDR2 SASEGT. The CDR3 consists of 16 residues.

V and J are TRBV6-1 and TRBJ2-3; 13 positions match TRBD2. CDR1 and CDR2 from the germline V gene are MNHNS and SASEGT. The CDR3 sequence is 15 residues long. Trimming cost V 9 bases and J 5 bases; bases outside gene matches: 8. The CDR3 is CASRLAGGLKDTQYF. CDR3 nucleotide sequence: TGTGCCAGTAGACTAGCGGGAGGCCTTAAAGATACGCAGTATTTT.

This sequence joins TRBV6-1 and TRBJ2-1; D may be TRBD1 (6 bases). V dropped 5 bases and J dropped 9 bases, with 11 bases sitting between them. CDR3 length: 12 amino acids. Germline CDR1 and CDR2: MNHNS and SASEGT. The CDR3 sequence: CASSTGLGEQFF. CDR3 DNA: TGTGCCAGCAGTACAGGGCTAGGTGAGCAGTTCTTC.

The chain is built from TRBV5-1 and TRBJ2-2, with D maybe TRBD2 (6 bases). The CDR3 is 15 residues long. Germline V gene sequence: CDR1 SGHRS, CDR2 YFSETQ. Trimming cost V 6 bases and J 5 bases, with 17 bases left between them. Written as DNA, the CDR3 is TGCGCCAGCACCCCTAGGCTTGCGGGGACCGGGGAGCTGTTTTTT. Translated, it gives CASTPRLAGTGELFF.

This sequence joins TRBV5-5 and TRBJ2-7; possibly TRBD2 for D (5 bases). V lost 4 bases and J lost 2, with 16 bases in between. The CDR3 is 15 amino acids. Germline V gene lookup returns CDR1 SGHKS and CDR2 YYEKEE (reference sequence). The CDR3 protein is CASSEGFSETYEQYF. The DNA for the CDR3 is TGTGCCAGCAGCGAGGGATTTTCCGAAACCTACGAGCAGTACTTC.

This rearrangement joins TRBV6-1 to TRBJ1-1; D is possibly TRBD1 (5 bases). CDR3 length equals 15 residues. V lost 6 bases to trimming and J lost 2 bases, with 16 bases between them. Per germline, CDR1 MNHNS and CDR2 SASEGT. This chain's CDR3 is CASRGGLGGNTEAFF. The CDR3 DNA follows: TGTGCCAGCAGGGGGGGTTTAGGAGGAAACACTGAAGCTTTCTTT.

The rearrangement uses TRBV6-7 and TRBJ2-7; D might be TRBD2 (6 bases). TRBV6-7 is an open reading frame whose function is uncertain. The CDR3 loop spans 11 amino acids. V was cut by 7 bases and J by 6 bases, with 10 bases left in between. CDR3 nucleotides: TGTGCCAGCACTGGGGGGATCGAGCAGTACTTC. This gives the protein CASTGGIEQYF.

This rearrangement joins TRBV2 to TRBJ2-1; 9 bases line up with TRBD2. The CDR3 extends over 17 amino acids. CDR1 and CDR2 (germline): SNHLY, FYNNEI. J lost 1 base, V lost 3 bases, and 7 bases had no gene match. The CDR3 loop is CASSDMGGGASYNEQFF. The DNA of the CDR3 is TGTGCCAGCAGTGATATGGGCGGGGGGGCATCCTACAATGAGCAGTTCTTC.

The V and J genes are TRBV27 and TRBJ2-7; 8 bases are a match to TRBD1. The CDR3 spans 13 residues. The V and J ends lost 6 bases and 3 bases, in that order; junction bases with no gene match: 4. Looked up from germline, CDR1 is MNHEY and CDR2 is SMNVEV (reference sequence). CDR3 amino acids: CASSRTGLYEQYF. DNA for the CDR3: TGTGCCAGCAGCCGGACAGGGCTCTACGAGCAGTACTTC.

This chain uses TRBV25-1 with TRBJ1-1; 10 bases align to TRBD1. J lost 4 bases, V lost 4 bases, and 6 bases had no gene match. The CDR3 contains 15 residues. CDR1 and CDR2 from the germline V gene are MGHDK and SYGVNS. CDR3 in DNA: TGTGCCAGCAGTGTTAGGACAGGGGGGGGCACTGAAGCTTTCTTT. This encodes CASSVRTGGGTEAFF.

The chain combines TRBV6-5 with TRBJ2-6; D uncertain. The CDR3 is 14 residues long. Germline-derived CDR1 and CDR2 are MNHEY and SVGAGI. Trimming shortened V by 8 bases and J by 0 bases, and 8 bases separated the two germline ends. In DNA, the CDR3 is TGTGCCAGCCGACGAGGCTCTGGGGCCAACGTCCTGACTTTC. Amino acid sequence: CASRRGSGANVLTF.

The genes are TRBV11-3 and TRBJ2-4; 10 nucleotides match TRBD2. Losses at the gene ends were 6 bases for V and 1 base for J; bases not matched to a gene: 9. The CDR3 is made up of 17 amino acids. The germline V gene has CDR1 SGHNT and CDR2 YENEEA. CDR3 nucleotides: TGTGCCAGCAGAGCCTATAGCGGGAGGTTCGCCAAAAACATTCAGTACTTC. Protein product: CASRAYSGRFAKNIQYF.